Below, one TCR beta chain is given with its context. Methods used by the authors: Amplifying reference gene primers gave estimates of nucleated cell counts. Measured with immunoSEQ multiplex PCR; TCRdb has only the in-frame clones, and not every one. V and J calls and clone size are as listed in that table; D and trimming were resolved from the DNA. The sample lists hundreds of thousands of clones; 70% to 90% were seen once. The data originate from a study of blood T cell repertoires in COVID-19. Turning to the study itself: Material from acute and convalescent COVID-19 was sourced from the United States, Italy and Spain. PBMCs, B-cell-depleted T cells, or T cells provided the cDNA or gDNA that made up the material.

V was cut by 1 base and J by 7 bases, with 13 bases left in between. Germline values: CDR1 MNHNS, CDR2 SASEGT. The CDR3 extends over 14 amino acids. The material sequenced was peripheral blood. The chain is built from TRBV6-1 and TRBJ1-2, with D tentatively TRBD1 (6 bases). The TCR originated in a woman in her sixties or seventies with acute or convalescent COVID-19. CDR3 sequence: CASSEVGGEGGYTF. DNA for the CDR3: TGTGCCAGCAGTGAAGTTGGGGGCGAGGGTGGCTACACCTTC.